The rows below give T cell receptor beta chains drawn from one sample of a study of cytomegalovirus exposure and HLA in healthy donors. Generated by immunoSEQ multiplex PCR, the TCRdb table keeps only in-frame clones and is missing some. This table holds 150,000 to 200,000 clones, almost 85% found once. The material sequenced was PBMCs. These receptors were obtained from a man aged 30 to 45 in good health and CMV-seropositive. Both conserved end residues are part of each CDR3. D genes are given only for firm matches. Some rows have no size entry. The others give once, few or many, or a class for an expanded clone.

d_gene: .
abundance: .
v_gene: TRBV19
j_gene: TRBJ2-5
CDR3nt: TGTGCCAGTAGTATGTGGTCGGGGGAGCGGGAGACCCAGTACTTC
CDR3aa: CASSMWSGERETQYF

d_gene: TRBD2
abundance: once
v_gene: TRBV11-2
j_gene: TRBJ2-3
CDR3nt: TGTGCCAGCAGCTTGATTAGCGGGGGGGCCGGAGATACGCAGTATTTT
CDR3aa: CASSLISGGAGDTQYF

d_gene: TRBD2
abundance: .
v_gene: TRBV9
j_gene: TRBJ2-2
CDR3nt: TGTGCCAGCAGCCTTAGGGCTAGCGGGGGGGCCAAGACCGGGGAGCTGTTTTTT
CDR3aa: CASSLRASGGAKTGELFF

d_gene: .
abundance: few
v_gene: TRBV27
j_gene: TRBJ2-5
CDR3nt: TGTGCCAGCAGCGCCATCTTCGGGGAAGAGACCCAGTACTTC
CDR3aa: CASSAIFGEETQYF

d_gene: .
abundance: .
v_gene: TRBV19
j_gene: TRBJ1-1
CDR3nt: TGTGCCAGTACCCCGGCTTTCTTT
CDR3aa: CASTPAFF

d_gene: TRBD1
abundance: .
v_gene: TRBV28
j_gene: TRBJ1-5
CDR3nt: TGTGCCAGCTGGACAGGGGTAAGGGTTAAGGGCAATCAGCCCCAGCATTTT
CDR3aa: CASWTGVRVKGNQPQHF

d_gene: TRBD2
abundance: .
v_gene: TRBV28
j_gene: TRBJ2-5
CDR3nt: TGTGCCAGCAGTCCCCCGACTAGCGAGAAAGAGACCCAGTACTTC
CDR3aa: CASSPPTSEKETQYF

d_gene: TRBD2
abundance: .
v_gene: TRBV30
j_gene: TRBJ2-3
CDR3nt: TGTGCCTGGAGTGTAGGGACTAGCAGGTCAGATACGCAGTATTTT
CDR3aa: CAWSVGTSRSDTQYF

d_gene: .
abundance: .
v_gene: TRBV9
j_gene: TRBJ1-3
CDR3nt: TGTGCCAGCAGCGTAGGAGGAAGTTCTGGAAACACCATATATTTT
CDR3aa: CASSVGGSSGNTIYF

d_gene: .
abundance: .
v_gene: TRBV6-1
j_gene: TRBJ2-6
CDR3nt: TGTGCCAGCAGTGAGGTGGGAACAGGGTATTCTGGGGCCAACGTCCTGACTTTC
CDR3aa: CASSEVGTGYSGANVLTF

d_gene: TRBD1
abundance: once
v_gene: TRBV29-1
j_gene: TRBJ1-1
CDR3nt: TGCAGCTGTAGACAGGGTCAAACTGAAGCTTTCTTT
CDR3aa: CSCRQGQTEAFF

d_gene: .
abundance: .
v_gene: TRBV7-8
j_gene: TRBJ2-5
CDR3nt: TGTGCCAGCAGCTCCCACCACTCTATTCAAGAGACCCAGTACTTC
CDR3aa: CASSSHHSIQETQYF

d_gene: .
abundance: .
v_gene: TRBV5-1
j_gene: TRBJ2-2
CDR3nt: TGCGCCAGCAGTCTTAGCGGGAACACCGGGGAGCTGTTTTTT
CDR3aa: CASSLSGNTGELFF

d_gene: TRBD1
abundance: .
v_gene: TRBV5-1
j_gene: TRBJ2-2
CDR3nt: TGCGCCAGCAGCTTGGACAGGGGTGTTGACACCGGGGAGCTGTTTTTT
CDR3aa: CASSLDRGVDTGELFF

d_gene: .
abundance: .
v_gene: TRBV20-1
j_gene: TRBJ1-2
CDR3nt: TGCAGTGCTAGAGATGTTAGGGGGAACACCTTC
CDR3aa: CSARDVRGNTF

d_gene: .
abundance: .
v_gene: TRBV7-6
j_gene: TRBJ2-5
CDR3nt: TGTGCCAGCGGAGCGAGAGAGACCCAGTACTTC
CDR3aa: CASGARETQYF

d_gene: TRBD1
abundance: .
v_gene: TRBV4-1
j_gene: TRBJ1-2
CDR3nt: TGCGCCAGCAGCCTGGACAGGGGCAAATATGGCTACACCTTC
CDR3aa: CASSLDRGKYGYTF

d_gene: .
abundance: few
v_gene: TRBV5-4
j_gene: TRBJ1-2
CDR3nt: TGTGCCAGCAGCTTGGAACAAGATTCCTATGGCTACACCTTC
CDR3aa: CASSLEQDSYGYTF

d_gene: TRBD2
abundance: .
v_gene: TRBV29-1
j_gene: TRBJ2-1
CDR3nt: TGCAGCGTTTGGAGCGGGAGTAGTAGTGAGCAGTTCTTC
CDR3aa: CSVWSGSSSEQFF

d_gene: TRBD1
abundance: .
v_gene: TRBV12-5
j_gene: TRBJ2-2
CDR3nt: TGTGCTAGTGGATGGGACAGAAACACCGGGGAGCTGTTTTTT
CDR3aa: CASGWDRNTGELFF

d_gene: TRBD1
abundance: .
v_gene: TRBV7-9
j_gene: TRBJ2-7
CDR3nt: TGTGCCAGCAGCCCCCCGACAGGGTCCTACGAGCAGTACTTC
CDR3aa: CASSPPTGSYEQYF

d_gene: TRBD1
abundance: .
v_gene: TRBV10-3
j_gene: TRBJ2-7
CDR3nt: TGTGCCATCAGTAAAGACAGGGGGCTCAACGAGCAGTACTTC
CDR3aa: CAISKDRGLNEQYF

d_gene: TRBD2
abundance: once
v_gene: TRBV9
j_gene: TRBJ2-7
CDR3nt: TGTGCCAGCAGCGTAGTAGGAGGGAGGGTCGACGAGCAGTACTTC
CDR3aa: CASSVVGGRVDEQYF

d_gene: TRBD1
abundance: .
v_gene: TRBV7-2
j_gene: TRBJ2-7
CDR3nt: TGTGCCAGCAGCGTAGGGACAGGGGTTTTCTACGAGCAGTACTTC
CDR3aa: CASSVGTGVFYEQYF

d_gene: .
abundance: once
v_gene: TRBV9
j_gene: TRBJ1-1
CDR3nt: TGTGCCAGCAGCGTAGACGGGGGGATGAACACTGAAGCTTTCTTT
CDR3aa: CASSVDGGMNTEAFF

d_gene: .
abundance: .
v_gene: TRBV4-3
j_gene: TRBJ1-1
CDR3nt: TGCGCCAGCAGCCAAGATCGGGAAATCGCCCGCACTGAAGCTTTCTTT
CDR3aa: CASSQDREIARTEAFF

d_gene: .
abundance: .
v_gene: TRBV10-3
j_gene: TRBJ1-3
CDR3nt: TGTGCCATCAGTGAGGTGGAGGGCGGAAACACCATATATTTT
CDR3aa: CAISEVEGGNTIYF

d_gene: .
abundance: .
v_gene: TRBV7-9
j_gene: TRBJ2-1
CDR3nt: TGTGCCAGCACCGAGATCACGCTGGGCGGGGAAAATGAGCAGTTCTTC
CDR3aa: CASTEITLGGENEQFF

d_gene: TRBD1
abundance: .
v_gene: TRBV19
j_gene: TRBJ2-5
CDR3nt: TGTGCCAGTAGTCCACAGGGGAGCCAAGAGACCCAGTACTTC
CDR3aa: CASSPQGSQETQYF

d_gene: .
abundance: .
v_gene: TRBV5-5
j_gene: TRBJ2-2
CDR3nt: TGTGCCAGCAGCTTGGGACAGAACACCGGGGAGCTGTTTTTT
CDR3aa: CASSLGQNTGELFF

d_gene: .
abundance: .
v_gene: TRBV5-4
j_gene: TRBJ1-2
CDR3nt: TGTGCCAGCAGTGTTGGGACAACTAACTATGGCTACACCTTC
CDR3aa: CASSVGTTNYGYTF

d_gene: .
abundance: .
v_gene: TRBV9
j_gene: TRBJ1-3
CDR3nt: TGTGCCAGCAGCGTGAGCGGGTTAGGAAACACCATATATTTT
CDR3aa: CASSVSGLGNTIYF

d_gene: TRBD1
abundance: .
v_gene: TRBV28
j_gene: TRBJ1-1
CDR3nt: TGTGCCAGCAGTTCTGGACAGGGGCTGAACACTGAAGCTTTCTTT
CDR3aa: CASSSGQGLNTEAFF

d_gene: TRBD2
abundance: once
v_gene: TRBV15
j_gene: TRBJ2-4
CDR3nt: TGTGCCACCAGCAGTCCGCGGGGGGGCGAGGTGGCCAAAAACATTCAGTACTTC
CDR3aa: CATSSPRGGEVAKNIQYF

d_gene: .
abundance: .
v_gene: TRBV28
j_gene: TRBJ2-1
CDR3nt: TGTGCCAGCAGTTTGGTCTCTAGCGCGAACAATGAGCAGTTCTTC
CDR3aa: CASSLVSSANNEQFF

d_gene: .
abundance: .
v_gene: TRBV14
j_gene: TRBJ1-2
CDR3nt: TGTGCCAGCAGCCGGACCTTTAGGGGCTATGGCTACACCTTC
CDR3aa: CASSRTFRGYGYTF

d_gene: .
abundance: .
v_gene: TRBV28
j_gene: TRBJ2-1
CDR3nt: TGTGCCAGCAGTTTAATCGAGGGTGAGCAGTTCTTC
CDR3aa: CASSLIEGEQFF

d_gene: .
abundance: .
v_gene: TRBV7-8
j_gene: TRBJ1-1
CDR3nt: TGTGCCAGCAGCTTACGAGGACTACTTTCCACTGAAGCTTTCTTT
CDR3aa: CASSLRGLLSTEAFF

d_gene: .
abundance: .
v_gene: TRBV5-6
j_gene: TRBJ2-7
CDR3nt: TGTGCCAGCAGCTTCGGCGGAGACTACGAGCAGTACTTC
CDR3aa: CASSFGGDYEQYF

d_gene: .
abundance: once
v_gene: TRBV5-1
j_gene: TRBJ2-3
CDR3nt: TGCGCCAGCAGCTTGGTAGGGGGTACGCAGTATTTT
CDR3aa: CASSLVGGTQYF

d_gene: .
abundance: .
v_gene: TRBV13
j_gene: TRBJ2-5
CDR3nt: TGTGCCAGCAGCTTACTGGACAGCCAAGAGACCCAGTACTTC
CDR3aa: CASSLLDSQETQYF